The table lists the clone carrying this T cell receptor beta chain with a few counts. The antigen remains undetermined. The record originates from a study of beta chain features in type 1 diabetes. Study findings and constraints: Sequencing of cDNA might inflate the share of cells that strongly express TCR. Shortening of TCRB CDR3s, moderate but significant, appeared in all four CD4+ subsets of Type 1 diabetes patients.

The sequenced template was cDNA made from the entire isolated RNA. Using immunoSEQ multiplex PCR, the repertoire was profiled, and TCRdb retains in-frame clones only, with some absent. Of more than 300,000 clones in the sample, roughly a tenth are singletons; the top ten hold 1%. Looked up from germline, CDR1 is SGHTA and CDR2 is FQGNSA. The CDR3 covers 13 residues. V dropped 3 bases and J dropped 2 bases, with 8 bases sitting between them. The TCR originated in a young man with type 1 diabetes. Source material: central memory CD4+ T cells from blood. The gene calls are TRBV7-2 and TRBJ2-7; D call uncertain. CDR3 nucleotides: TGTGCCAGCAGCTTTGGCAGCACCTACGAGCAGTACTTC. Translation gives CASSFGSTYEQYF.